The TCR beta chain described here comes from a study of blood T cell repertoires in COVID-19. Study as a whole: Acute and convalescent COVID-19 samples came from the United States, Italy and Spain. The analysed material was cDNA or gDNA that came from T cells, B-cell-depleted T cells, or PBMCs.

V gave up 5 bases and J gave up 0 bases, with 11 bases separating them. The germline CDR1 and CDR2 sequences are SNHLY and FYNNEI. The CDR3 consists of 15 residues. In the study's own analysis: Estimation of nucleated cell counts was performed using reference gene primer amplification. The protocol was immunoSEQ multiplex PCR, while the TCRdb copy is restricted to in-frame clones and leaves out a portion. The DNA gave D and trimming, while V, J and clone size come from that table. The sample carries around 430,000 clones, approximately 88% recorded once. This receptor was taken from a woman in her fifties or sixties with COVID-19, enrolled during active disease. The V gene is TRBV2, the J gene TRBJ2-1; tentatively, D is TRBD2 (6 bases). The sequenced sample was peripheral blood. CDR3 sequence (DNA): TGTGCCAGCAGTTTGGGACTCCGCTCCTACAATGAGCAGTTCTTC. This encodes CASSLGLRSYNEQFF.